This TCR beta chain was sequenced for a study of immune heterogeneity within non-small cell lung tumors. Template was bulk tumor genomic DNA, 550 to 650 ng per sample. Surgery yielded several widely spaced biopsies per primary tumor. Those enrolled were patients newly diagnosed with untreated non-small cell lung cancer and undergoing curative surgery. Trimming shortened V by 2 bases and J by 6 bases, and 14 bases separated the two germline ends. The CDR3 runs 14 residues. Regarding this clonotype: The antigen is not known. A much larger clone differs from this one at a single base, so this may be a read error.

It was a multiplex PCR that amplified TCR beta CDR3, with 32 V and 13 J primers. In TCRdb, the multiplex PCR reads were re-called with MiXCR into one record per CDR3 protein. Of fewer than 12,000 distinct CDR3 sequences listed, just under 30% are singletons. Study observations and caveats: Within each patient, tumor sites shared identical dominant CDR3 beta clonotypes and also held site-unique high-frequency clones.

The sequenced sample consisted of lung tumor tissue. This rearrangement joins TRBV12-3 or TRBV12-4 to TRBJ2-7; a weak D match, TRBD1 (6 bases). This TCR came from a woman aged 60 to 75 with non-small cell lung cancer. The CDR3 protein is CASSLRPQGSEQYF. Here the CDR3 DNA reads TGTGCCAGCAGTTTAAGGCCCCAGGGGTCCGAGCAGTACTTC.